This T cell receptor beta chain originates from a study of blood T cell repertoires in COVID-19. Study background: Some COVID-19 samples were acute and others convalescent; all came from the United States, Italy and Spain. Sample material is recorded as cDNA or gDNA derived from T cells, B-cell-depleted T cells, or PBMCs.

Original processing methods: Amplified reference gene primers provided the basis for estimating nucleated cell counts. TCRdb's copy holds only in-frame clones and misses some; the assay was immunoSEQ multiplex PCR. V and J calls and clone size follow that table, whereas D and trimming were derived from the DNA. The sample shows approximately 37,000 clones, 75% to 90% of them seen only once. CDR1 and CDR2 from the germline V gene are SGDLS and YYNGEE. V was clipped by 0 bases and J by 3 bases; unmatched bases: 5. This CDR3 has 16 residues. This clonotype was sampled from a woman in her 70s with acute or convalescent COVID-19. The sequencing sample was made of peripheral blood. The genes are TRBV9 and TRBJ2-1, with 8 bases matching TRBD2. The DNA of the CDR3 is TGTGCCAGCAGCGTAGCGTCGCGGGAGGTCTACAATGAGCAGTTCTTC. This codes for CASSVASREVYNEQFF.